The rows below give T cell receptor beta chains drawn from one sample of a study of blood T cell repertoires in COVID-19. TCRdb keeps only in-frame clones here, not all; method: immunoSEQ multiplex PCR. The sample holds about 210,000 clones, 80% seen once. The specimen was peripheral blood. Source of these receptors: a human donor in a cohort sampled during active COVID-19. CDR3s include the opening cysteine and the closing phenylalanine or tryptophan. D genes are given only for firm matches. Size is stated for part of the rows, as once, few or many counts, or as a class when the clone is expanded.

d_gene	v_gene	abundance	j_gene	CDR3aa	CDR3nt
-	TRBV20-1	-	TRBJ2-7	CSAAEAYEQYF	TGCAGTGCTGCGGAAGCCTACGAGCAGTACTTC
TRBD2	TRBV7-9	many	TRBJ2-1	CASSLSGLAGVNEQFF	TGTGCCAGCAGCTTATCCGGACTAGCGGGGGTCAATGAGCAGTTCTTC
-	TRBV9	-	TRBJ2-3	CASSPGGGSTDTQYF	TGTGCCAGCAGCCCCGGAGGCGGAAGCACAGATACGCAGTATTTT
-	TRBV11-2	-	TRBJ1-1	CASSLDYGNTEAFF	TGTGCCAGCAGCTTAGATTACGGGAACACTGAAGCTTTCTTT
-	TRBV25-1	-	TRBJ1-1	CASSELGAAEAFF	TGTGCCAGCAGTGAATTGGGGGCCGCTGAAGCTTTCTTT
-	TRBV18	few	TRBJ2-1	CASSAGSYNEQFF	TGTGCCAGCTCAGCCGGGTCTTACAATGAGCAGTTCTTC
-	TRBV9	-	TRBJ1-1	CASSVAEGSMNTEAFF	TGTGCCAGCAGCGTAGCGGAGGGGTCCATGAACACTGAAGCTTTCTTT
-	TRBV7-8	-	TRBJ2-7	CASSGSYYEQYF	TGTGCCAGCAGCGGCAGTTACTACGAGCAGTACTTC
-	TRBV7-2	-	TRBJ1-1	CASSLAAGASTEAFF	TGTGCCAGCAGCTTAGCTGCGGGGGCGAGTACTGAAGCTTTCTTT
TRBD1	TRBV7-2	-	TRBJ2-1	CASRPGTGGRNEQFF	TGTGCCAGCAGGCCCGGGACAGGGGGCCGCAATGAGCAGTTCTTC
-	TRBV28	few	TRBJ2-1	CASRRQGGNEQFF	TGTGCCAGCAGGAGACAGGGAGGCAATGAGCAGTTCTTC
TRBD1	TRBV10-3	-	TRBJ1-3	CAINRGSGNTIYF	TGTGCCATCAACAGGGGCTCTGGAAACACCATATATTTT
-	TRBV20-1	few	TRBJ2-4	CSASAVIAKNIQYF	TGCAGTGCTAGTGCGGTTATAGCCAAAAACATTCAGTACTTC
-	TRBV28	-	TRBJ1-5	CASSHGGRVEQPQHF	TGTGCCAGCAGCCATGGGGGCAGGGTCGAACAGCCCCAGCATTTT
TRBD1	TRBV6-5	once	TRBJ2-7	CASVNRGYEQYF	TGTGCCAGTGTCAACAGGGGGTACGAGCAGTACTTC
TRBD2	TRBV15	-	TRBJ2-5	CATSRQGWREGREVTQYF	TGTGCCACCAGCAGACAGGGTTGGCGGGAGGGCCGGGAGGTGACCCAGTACTTC
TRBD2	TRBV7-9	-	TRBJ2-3	CASSLDLAGGSTDTQYF	TGTGCCAGCAGCTTAGATTTAGCGGGAGGGAGCACAGATACGCAGTATTTT
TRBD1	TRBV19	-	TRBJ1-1	CASSMRPGGYMNTEAFF	TGTGCCAGTAGTATGAGGCCAGGGGGATATATGAACACTGAAGCTTTCTTT
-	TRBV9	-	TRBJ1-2	CASSVATGKEGGYTF	TGTGCCAGCAGCGTAGCTACCGGGAAGGAAGGGGGCTACACCTTC
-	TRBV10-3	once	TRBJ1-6	CAISEATGDNSPLHF	TGTGCCATCAGTGAGGCGACGGGGGACAATTCACCCCTCCACTTT
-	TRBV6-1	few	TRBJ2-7	CASSETSSEQYF	TGTGCCAGCAGTGAGACATCTTCCGAGCAGTACTTC
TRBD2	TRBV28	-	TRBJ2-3	CASTPFPTTSGTSTDTQYF	TGTGCCAGTACTCCCTTCCCCACTACTAGCGGGACTAGCACAGATACGCAGTATTTT
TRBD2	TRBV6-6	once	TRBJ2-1	CASSYAGGRNNEQFF	TGTGCCAGCAGTTACGCGGGAGGGCGTAATAATGAGCAGTTCTTC
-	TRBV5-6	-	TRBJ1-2	CASSLVGPRRYGYTF	TGTGCCAGCAGCTTGGTCGGCCCGAGGAGGTATGGCTACACCTTC
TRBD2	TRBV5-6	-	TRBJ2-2	CASSPTSGSRTGELFF	TGTGCCAGCAGCCCGACTAGCGGGAGTCGTACCGGGGAGCTGTTTTTT
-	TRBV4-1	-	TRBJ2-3	CASSQGTAGGPRTDTQYF	TGCGCCAGCAGCCAGGGTACCGCCGGAGGTCCCCGCACAGATACGCAGTATTTT
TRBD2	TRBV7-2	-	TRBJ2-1	CASSLQRENEQFF	TGTGCCAGCAGCCTCCAGCGGGAGAATGAGCAGTTCTTC
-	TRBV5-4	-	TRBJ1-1	CASSLGQGYTEAFF	TGTGCCAGCAGCTTGGGTCAGGGATACACTGAAGCTTTCTTT
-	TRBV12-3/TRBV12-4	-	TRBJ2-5	CASSLGQSETQYF	TGTGCCAGCAGTTTAGGACAGTCCGAGACCCAGTACTTC
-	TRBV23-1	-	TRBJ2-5	CASSQEGIQETQYF	TGCGCCAGCAGTCAGGAGGGCATCCAAGAGACCCAGTACTTC
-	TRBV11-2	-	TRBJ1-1	CATHSLLNTEAFF	TGTGCCACACACAGCCTCCTAAACACTGAAGCTTTCTTT
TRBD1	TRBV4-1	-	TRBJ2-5	CASSQETGGMETQYF	TGCGCCAGCAGCCAAGAAACAGGGGGCATGGAGACCCAGTACTTC
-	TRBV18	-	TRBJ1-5	CASSPDRNQPQHF	TGTGCCAGCTCACCAGACAGGAATCAGCCCCAGCATTTT
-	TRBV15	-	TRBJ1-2	CATSYHLTGEDGYTF	TGTGCCACCAGCTACCACCTTACAGGCGAGGATGGCTACACCTTC
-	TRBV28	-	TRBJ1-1	CASKTGNTEAFF	TGTGCCAGCAAGACAGGGAACACTGAAGCTTTCTTT
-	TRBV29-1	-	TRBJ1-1	CSVDRRLVNTEAFF	TGCAGCGTTGACAGGCGTCTGGTGAACACTGAAGCTTTCTTT
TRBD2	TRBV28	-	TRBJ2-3	CASSSLFGLAGGSTDTQYF	TGTGCCAGCAGTTCCCTCTTCGGACTAGCGGGAGGGAGCACAGATACGCAGTATTTT
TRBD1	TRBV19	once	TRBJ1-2	CASSPAGTGYGYTF	TGTGCCAGTAGTCCAGCCGGGACAGGCTATGGCTACACCTTC
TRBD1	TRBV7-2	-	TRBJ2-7	CASSPQTGGAYEQYF	TGTGCCAGCAGCCCCCAGACAGGGGGCGCTTACGAGCAGTACTTC
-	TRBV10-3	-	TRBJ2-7	CAISERGGLGYF	TGTGCCATCAGTGAAAGGGGGGGGCTCGGGTACTTC